This T cell receptor beta chain derives from a study of shared clonotypes between healthy human individuals. On the study more broadly: Each donor contributed plates that comprised three CD4 naive, three CD4 memory, two CD8 naive and one CD8 memory.

Naive CD8 cells, CD45RO-negative and positively selected for CCR7, excluded terminally differentiated effector memory CD45RA+ cells. The CDR3 has 15 residues. V was clipped by 5 bases and J by 2 bases; unmatched bases: 9. CDR1 is SGHVS and CDR2 is FQNEAQ in the germline V gene. This table comes from immunoSEQ multiplex PCR, and its TCRdb copy is limited to in-frame clones, with some not included. Of 2 million to 2.5 million clones detected, more than 85% appear once; the ten largest clones hold under 2%. The sequencing sample was made of naive CD8+ T cells from PBMCs. The J gene is TRBJ2-7, the V gene TRBV7-8, with 7 bases that match TRBD1. This receptor was obtained from a man aged 18 to 35 in good health. Some clones in this sample may be carry-over from other donors' samples. The DNA for the CDR3 is TGTGCCAGCAGCCTAGGTACAGGGGTGACCTACGAGCAGTACTTC. Amino acid sequence: CASSLGTGVTYEQYF.